This T cell receptor (beta chain) is drawn from a study of blood T cells in healthy people across ages (dated by TCRdb to 2014 to 2015). About the full investigation: In model experiments, template switching captured roughly one uniquely barcoded TCR beta cDNA molecule for every two T cells. Age-related changes in TCR beta repertoire diversity were measured in the study by deep sequencing normalized with unique cDNA molecular identifiers. Four age groups were formed from the donors: young (average roughly 15 years), middle-aged (approximately 40), aged (about 62) and long-lived (82). To avoid experimental bias, donors of different ages were distributed randomly across sequencing lanes. Two additional independent replicas of 1 million unique cDNA reads from the same blood draw were analyzed for two donors (one aged 18 to 29 and one aged 80 or older). Here is what the overall study found, with its caveats: The percentage of naive T cells measured by flow cytometry correlated strongly with observed TCR beta diversity. Observed TCR beta diversity per million T cells fell roughly linearly with age, and a significant reduction was already apparent by age about 38. Estimates of total diversity based on one million sequenced T cells were considered lower bounds and underestimates. Bulk unsorted PBMC profiling prevented conclusive comparison of naive and antigen-experienced compartments. Because donor CMV infection status was unknown, age-related changes in expanded clonotypes were potentially confounded. Compared with the aged group, more naive CD4+ T cells, fewer expanded clones and increased TCR diversity were shown by the long-lived group, suggesting age selection.

Comments on this clonotype: Its target antigen remains unknown. No base qualities exist here, and no much larger clone lies one base off it.

Trimming leaves V shorter by 4 bases and J shorter by 5 bases, with the junction holding 5 bases beyond the gene matches. Sequences SGHRS (CDR1) and YFSETQ (CDR2) are obtained from the germline V gene. The CDR3 numbers 14 residues from cysteine through phenylalanine. Just CDR3 DNA is preserved here, 42 bases in frame from base 1. The library was built by means of 5' RACE. A second roughly 7 to 11 cycle PCR used a sample-barcoded 5' primer and a J-beta primer mix. A unique molecular identifier was introduced onto each TCR beta cDNA molecule by a template-switch 5' adaptor carrying 12 random nucleotides. Each sample yielded at least 3 million CDR3-containing paired-end reads. First-strand cDNA synthesis was performed from all RNA using the Mint cDNA synthesis kit, with priming by a TRBC-specific oligonucleotide. After uracil-DNA glycosylase treatment, a first 18-cycle PCR used universal primers M1SS and BC2_uni_R on all cDNA. Under the source paper's analysis protocol: Each sample was normalized by randomly selecting 1 million high-quality reads, each carrying a distinct molecular identifier. Instead of being binned into consensus sequences, reads that shared molecular identifiers were thrown out. MiTCR, set to a Q25 quality threshold and the strictest error-elimination algorithm, was used for CDR3 identification, clonotype clustering and error correction. A nonparametric unseen species model with Euler transformation was used to estimate lower-bound total TCR beta diversity. The public reads were reprocessed in TCRdb via fastp at Q25 and MiXCR, keeping in-frame beta chains. Entries are consolidated by CDR3 protein sequence, retaining the most common genes and DNA. It is TCRdb's table, rather than the study itself, that gives the V and J calls and clone size. Present in this sample are 1.8 million or so distinct CDR3 sequences, roughly two fifths of which were seen just once. 23% of the sample is held by the ten biggest clonotypes.

Systemically healthy Caucasian individuals from Russia, around 39 in total and aged about 6 to 90 years, were included as donors. Approximately 10 milliliters of peripheral blood were collected from each donor into EDTA-treated Vacutainer tubes. Ficoll-Paque density-gradient centrifugation was used to isolate PBMCs, with at least 7 million per sample. Total RNA was extracted from PBMCs with Trizol reagent, with at least 5 micrograms obtained per sample. For every donor, flow cytometry on a PBMC aliquot measured the percentage of naive CD45RAhigh/CD27high T cells. The source material was blood. The rearrangement combines TRBV5-1 with TRBJ2-7; TRBD2 aligns with 11 central bases. The clonotype comes from a human donor in good health. The DNA reads as follows: TGCGCCAGCAGCGAGGGGACTAGCGGTCACGAGCAGTACTTC. Its protein is CASSEGTSGHEQYF.